This TCR beta chain was documented in a study of cytomegalovirus exposure and HLA in healthy donors. For the study at large: There were around 100 million unique TCR beta sequences, drawn from 150 million to 200 million T cells, in an earlier analysis. A data release that came early held around 85 million unique TCRs from HLA-typed donors. Notes on the study in general: The investigators catalogued 164 TCR beta chains as cytomegalovirus-associated.

Germline V gene data show CDR1 as SGHTA and CDR2 as FQGTGA. V was shortened by 1 base and J by 0 bases, with 10 bases between the two germline ends. CDR3 length: 16 residues. This clone appeared a few times. Its antigen is currently unknown. The PCR contained 60 Vbeta and 13 Jbeta primers. Assay used: immunoSEQ multiplex PCR; TCRdb lists only in-frame clones, some missing. This sample has 150,000 to 200,000 clones; around four fifths occur once, and the top ten carry less than 2%. The TCR was taken from a woman in her late teens or twenties in good health and CMV-seronegative. The genes are TRBV7-3 and TRBJ2-1, with D perhaps matching TRBD2 (6 bases). Sequencing was done on a sample of PBMCs. CDR3 protein: CASSLNGGSSYNEQFF. Written as DNA, the CDR3 is TGTGCCAGCAGCTTAAATGGGGGGTCCTCCTACAATGAGCAGTTCTTC.